A selection of T cell receptor beta chains follows, all from one sample in a study of T cell repertoires in cytomegalovirus infection. No cognate antigen is known for these TCRs. TCRdb ran MiXCR on the reads and lists one entry per CDR3 protein. The data show approximately 120,000 distinct CDR3 sequences, around 28% seen once. This specimen was CD8+ T cells from cultured PBMCs, taken from culture after CMV antigen stimulation. The receptors stem from a human donor in good health (CMV status not recorded). Some clones in this sample may be carry-over from other donors' samples. CDR3s include the opening cysteine and the closing phenylalanine or tryptophan. Fields, in order: D gene, J gene, clone size, V gene, CDR3 DNA, CDR3 protein. A D gene is named only where the DNA matches it firmly. Part of the rows lack a size; the others show once, few, many or a class for expanded clones.

TRBD2 | TRBJ2-3 | few | TRBV9 | TGTGCCAGCAGCCCATCAGTCAGCGGGGGGGCAGCAGATACGCAGTATTTT | CASSPSVSGGAADTQYF
TRBD1 | TRBJ2-4 | few | TRBV13 | TGTGCCAGCAGCCTACAGGGGGGAGGTTCATCCAAAAACATTCAGTACTTC | CASSLQGGGSSKNIQYF
TRBD2 | TRBJ2-1 | NA | TRBV19 | TGTGCCAGTAGTATAGGCAGCGGGGGGGCCGCCGGTGAGCAGTTCTTC | CASSIGSGGAAGEQFF
NA | TRBJ2-2 | NA | TRBV5-1 | TGCGCCAGCAGCTTGGACAGGCCTGACACCGGGGAGCTGTTTTTT | CASSLDRPDTGELFF
NA | TRBJ1-5 | few | TRBV12-3/TRBV12-4 | TGTGCCAGCAGCTCGGGGGGGCAGCCCCAGCATTTT | CASSSGGQPQHF
TRBD2 | TRBJ2-7 | many | TRBV7-9 | TGTGCCAGCGTCCTGCAAAGCGGGGCCTCGGCCTACGAGCAGTACTTC | CASVLQSGASAYEQYF
NA | TRBJ2-5 | NA | TRBV18 | TGTGCCAGCTCACCACCGGACAGCGAAGAGACCCAGTACTTC | CASSPPDSEETQYF
TRBD2 | TRBJ2-5 | NA | TRBV12-3/TRBV12-4 | TGTGCCAGCAGTTTAGGCAGCGCGGGGGGGGGGGAGACCCAGTACTTC | CASSLGSAGGGETQYF
NA | TRBJ2-1 | NA | TRBV27 | TGTGCCAGCAGTTTATCGGGGGGGCAGGGCTACAATGAGCAGTTCTTC | CASSLSGGQGYNEQFF
TRBD1 | TRBJ1-1 | many | TRBV6-6 | TGTGCCAGCAGTTCCGCCCAGGGGGCAGCTGAAGCTTTCTTT | CASSSAQGAAEAFF
NA | TRBJ1-1 | few | TRBV19 | TGTGCCAGTAGTATAGATCCCTTGGGGGTCACTGAAGCTTTCTTT | CASSIDPLGVTEAFF
NA | TRBJ2-2 | NA | TRBV12-3/TRBV12-4 | TGTGCCAGCAGTACAGTGGGCGGGGAGCTGTTTTTT | CASSTVGGELFF
NA | TRBJ1-1 | few | TRBV19 | TGTGCCAGTGAGGGGCAGAACACTGAAGCTTTCTTT | CASEGQNTEAFF
TRBD1 | TRBJ2-5 | NA | TRBV9 | TGTGCCAGCAGCGTAGCGGGGACAGGGGGAGAGACCCAGTACTTC | CASSVAGTGGETQYF
NA | TRBJ1-1 | many | TRBV7-8 | TGTGCCAGCAGCTTAGATCCGGGGTTAGGCACTGAAGCTTTCTTT | CASSLDPGLGTEAFF
NA | TRBJ1-1 | few | TRBV19 | TGTGCCAGTAGATGGGGAGGGAACACTGAAGCTTTCTTT | CASRWGGNTEAFF
TRBD2 | TRBJ2-7 | NA | TRBV7-3 | TGTGCCAGCAGCTTAACCCCTAGCGGCTACGAGCAGTACTTC | CASSLTPSGYEQYF
TRBD1 | TRBJ2-1 | NA | TRBV6-1 | TGTGCCAGCAGTGAAAGGACAGGCCGCGACGATGAGCAGTTCTTC | CASSERTGRDDEQFF
NA | TRBJ2-7 | NA | TRBV19 | TGTGCCAGCGGCTCCCACGAGCAGTACTTC | CASGSHEQYF
NA | TRBJ2-7 | many | TRBV7-9 | TGTGCCAGCAGCTTAAGGTCTAGCTTCGAGCAGTACTTC | CASSLRSSFEQYF
NA | TRBJ2-3 | many | TRBV12-3/TRBV12-4 | TGTGCCAGCAGTTTTATATGGGGCACAGATACGCAGTATTTT | CASSFIWGTDTQYF
TRBD1 | TRBJ2-7 | NA | TRBV19 | TGTGCCAGTTCCGGGACAGGATACTCCTACGAGCAGTACTTC | CASSGTGYSYEQYF
TRBD1 | TRBJ1-1 | NA | TRBV19 | TGTGCCAGTAGTATAAGGTCGACAGGGACTGAAGCTTTCTTT | CASSIRSTGTEAFF
NA | TRBJ2-2 | NA | TRBV25-1 | TGTGCCAGCAGTGAAAGAAACACCGGGGAGCTGTTTTTT | CASSERNTGELFF
TRBD1 | TRBJ2-7 | NA | TRBV4-1 | TGCGCCAGCAGCTTAAGGACAGGGAACTTGTACGAGCAGTACTTC | CASSLRTGNLYEQYF
NA | TRBJ2-2 | many | TRBV4-1 | TGCGCCAGCAGCCAAGATTGGAGGGGGTCCGGGGAGCTGTTTTTT | CASSQDWRGSGELFF
TRBD2 | TRBJ2-1 | many | TRBV7-8 | TGTGCCAGCAGCCCTTACGGGGGGGCCACCTACAATGAGCAGTTCTTC | CASSPYGGATYNEQFF
TRBD2 | TRBJ2-5 | few | TRBV4-1 | TGCGCCAGCAGCCAGTTTAGCGGGGGCGGAGAGACCCAGTACTTC | CASSQFSGGGETQYF
TRBD2 | TRBJ2-4 | many | TRBV19 | TGTGCCAGTAGTATACAGGGAGGGGACATTCAGTACTTC | CASSIQGGDIQYF
NA | TRBJ1-1 | NA | TRBV19 | TGTGCCAGTAGTATGTCGGGGGGTTACACTGAAGCTTTCTTT | CASSMSGGYTEAFF
NA | TRBJ1-6 | NA | TRBV27 | TGTGCCAGCAGTTCCCTACCGGGGCTTTCACCCCTCCACTTT | CASSSLPGLSPLHF
NA | TRBJ2-3 | NA | TRBV5-6 | TGTGCCAGCAGCTACATGACAGATACGCAGTATTTT | CASSYMTDTQYF
NA | TRBJ2-5 | few | TRBV10-3 | TGTGCCATCAGTGATGCGGAGGATAAGGAAGAGACCCAGTACTTC | CAISDAEDKEETQYF
TRBD1 | TRBJ2-2 | NA | TRBV5-4 | TGTGCCAGCCATACAGGGGTCACCGGGGAGCTGTTTTTT | CASHTGVTGELFF
NA | TRBJ2-5 | many | TRBV4-1 | TGCGCCAGCAGCCAAGATGGGGGATGGGAGACCCAGTACTTC | CASSQDGGWETQYF
NA | TRBJ1-1 | NA | TRBV19 | TGTGCCAGTAGTATAACAGGTTCAGCCAACACTGAAGCTTTCTTT | CASSITGSANTEAFF
NA | TRBJ1-3 | NA | TRBV7-8 | TGTGCCAGCAGCCACAATCCTTTCTCTGGAAACACCATATATTTT | CASSHNPFSGNTIYF
NA | TRBJ1-1 | NA | TRBV5-4 | TGTGCCAGCAGCTCACTCACGGGCGGCGGCACTGAAGCTTTCTTT | CASSSLTGGGTEAFF
TRBD1 | TRBJ1-5 | many | TRBV7-2 | TGTGCCAGCAGCTTGACAGGGGGCACGGGGCCCCAGCATTTT | CASSLTGGTGPQHF
TRBD1 | TRBJ1-2 | NA | TRBV6-5 | TGTGCCAGCAGTTACGGGACAGGCTACTATGGCTACACCTTC | CASSYGTGYYGYTF
NA | TRBJ2-7 | few | TRBV7-9 | TGTGCCAGCAGCTTTGTGGGATTCTACGAGCAGTACTTC | CASSFVGFYEQYF
NA | TRBJ2-2 | NA | TRBV7-7 | TGTGCCAGCAGCATAGGGGGGCCTGCGAACACCGGGGAGCTGTTTTTT | CASSIGGPANTGELFF
TRBD2 | TRBJ2-1 | NA | TRBV7-9 | TGTGCCAGCAGCCCCACTAGCGGGGGGGCCAGAGATGAGCAGTTCTTC | CASSPTSGGARDEQFF
TRBD1 | TRBJ1-1 | NA | TRBV4-3 | TGCGCCAGCAGCCTCACCCCGGGGACAGGGGCCGGGGAAGCTTTCTTT | CASSLTPGTGAGEAFF
NA | TRBJ2-7 | few | TRBV6-6 | TGTGCCAGCAGTTACTCGTCGTATCGTGTTACGGGCTACGAGCAGTACTTC | CASSYSSYRVTGYEQYF
NA | TRBJ2-3 | few | TRBV6-6 | TGTGCCAGCAGTTACTTTTCGGGGGCCCCTACAGATACGCAGTATTTT | CASSYFSGAPTDTQYF
NA | TRBJ2-3 | NA | TRBV12-3/TRBV12-4 | TGTGCCAGCAGAAAGGGGGGCAACACAGATACGCAGTATTTT | CASRKGGNTDTQYF
TRBD1 | TRBJ1-1 | few | TRBV9 | TGTGCCAGCAGCGTAGGGACAGGGTTTGAAGCTTTCTTT | CASSVGTGFEAFF
TRBD1 | TRBJ2-1 | many | TRBV20-1 | TGCAGTGCCAATACCGACAGGGGGGTTTTCGATGAGCAGTTCTTC | CSANTDRGVFDEQFF
TRBD2 | TRBJ2-5 | NA | TRBV7-9 | TGTGCCAGCAGCTCTAGAGAGCGGGGGTACCAAGAGACCCAGTACTTC | CASSSRERGYQETQYF
NA | TRBJ2-3 | NA | TRBV20-1 | TGCAGTGCTAGAGATCTTGGAGGGGCGGATACGCAGTATTTT | CSARDLGGADTQYF
NA | TRBJ1-1 | NA | TRBV19 | TGTGCCAGTAGTATAGTAGGCCAGGATACTGAAGCTTTCTTT | CASSIVGQDTEAFF
TRBD1 | TRBJ1-3 | NA | TRBV27 | TGTGCCAGCAGTCAGGGGGCTTGGAACACCATATATTTT | CASSQGAWNTIYF
NA | TRBJ2-5 | NA | TRBV6-2/TRBV6-3 | TGTGCCAGCAGTTACTCGGACTTCCAAGAGACCCAGTACTTC | CASSYSDFQETQYF